This T cell receptor beta chain comes out of a study of CD4 T cells in relation to SARS-CoV-2 and coronaviruses. Study context: Convalescent patients had median age roughly 35 years, range roughly 21 to 75.

About this clone: The target antigen is unknown.

Sequencing was performed with immunoSEQ multiplex PCR; in TCRdb, only in-frame clones are kept and a portion is missing. The sample carries tens of thousands of clones, over 75% recorded once. Study-wide results and caveats: Crossreactive clones expanded significantly less to SARS-CoV-2 than monoreactive clones. The assay detects memory recall responses, not culture-primed primary responses.

Naive or memory CD4+ cells were cultured 1:1 with T cell-depleted PBMCs plus CEF. V was cut by 0 bases and J by 4 bases, with 15 bases left in between. CDR1 and CDR2 (germline): SGHDN, FVKESK. This CDR3 region has 16 residues. The chain is built from TRBV14 and TRBJ1-1, with D maybe TRBD1 (6 bases). What was sequenced was naive CD4+ T cells from PBMCs, cultured in vitro. Subset of the sample: naive CD4+ T cells isolated by negative enrichment. This TCR derives from an adult with COVID-19. CDR3 bases: TGTGCCAGCAGCCAAGAGACAGGCCTGGTGGGCACTGAAGCTTTCTTT. Translation gives CASSQETGLVGTEAFF.